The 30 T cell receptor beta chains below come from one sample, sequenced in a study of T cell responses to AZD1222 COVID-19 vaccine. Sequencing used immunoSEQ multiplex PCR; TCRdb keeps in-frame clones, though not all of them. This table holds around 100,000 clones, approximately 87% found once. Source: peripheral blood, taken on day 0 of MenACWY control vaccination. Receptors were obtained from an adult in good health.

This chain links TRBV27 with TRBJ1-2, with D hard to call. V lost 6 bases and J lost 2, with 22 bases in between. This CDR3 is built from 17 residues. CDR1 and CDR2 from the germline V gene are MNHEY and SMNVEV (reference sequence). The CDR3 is CASSPLGGLGLNYGYTF. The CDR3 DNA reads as TGTGCCAGCAGCCCACTTGGTGGTTTGGGCTTAAACTATGGCTACACCTTC.

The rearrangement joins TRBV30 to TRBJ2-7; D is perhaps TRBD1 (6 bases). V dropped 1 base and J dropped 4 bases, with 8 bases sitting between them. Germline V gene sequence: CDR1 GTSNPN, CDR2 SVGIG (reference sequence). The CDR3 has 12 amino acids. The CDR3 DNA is TGTGCCTGGAGTGGGACAGTTTACGAGCAGTACTTC. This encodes CAWSGTVYEQYF. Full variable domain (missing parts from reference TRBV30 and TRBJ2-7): SQTIHQWPATLVQPVGSPLSLECTVEGTSNPNLYWYRQAAGRGLQLLFYSVGIGQISSEVPQNLSASRPQDRQFILSSKKLLLSDSGFYLCAWSGTVYEQYFGPGTRLTVT.

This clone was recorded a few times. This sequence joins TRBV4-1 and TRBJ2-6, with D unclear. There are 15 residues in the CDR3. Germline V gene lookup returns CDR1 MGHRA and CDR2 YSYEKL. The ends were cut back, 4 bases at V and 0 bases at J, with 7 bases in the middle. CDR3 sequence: CASSPGPSGANVLTF. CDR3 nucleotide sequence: TGCGCCAGCAGCCCCGGCCCCTCTGGGGCCAACGTCCTGACTTTC.

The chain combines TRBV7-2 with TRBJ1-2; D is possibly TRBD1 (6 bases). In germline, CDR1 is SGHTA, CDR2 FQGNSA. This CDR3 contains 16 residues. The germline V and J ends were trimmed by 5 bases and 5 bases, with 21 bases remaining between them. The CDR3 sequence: CASSTSGGASPYGYTF. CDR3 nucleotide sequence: TGTGCCAGCAGCACATCGGGGGGGGCGAGCCCATATGGCTACACCTTC.

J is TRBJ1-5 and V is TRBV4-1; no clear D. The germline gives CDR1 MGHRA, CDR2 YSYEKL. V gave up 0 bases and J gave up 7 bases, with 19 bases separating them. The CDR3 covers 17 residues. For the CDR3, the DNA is TGCGCCAGCAGCCAAGAATCGTACACTGGAAGTGGACAGCCCCAGCATTTT. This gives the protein CASSQESYTGSGQPQHF.

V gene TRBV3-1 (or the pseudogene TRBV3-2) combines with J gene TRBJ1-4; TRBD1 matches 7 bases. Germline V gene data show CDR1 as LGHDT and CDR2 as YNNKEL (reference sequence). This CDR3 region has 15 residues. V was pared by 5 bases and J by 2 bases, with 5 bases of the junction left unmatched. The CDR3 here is CASSSHRGTNEKLFF. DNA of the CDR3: TGTGCCAGCAGCTCACACAGGGGTACTAATGAAAAACTGTTTTTT.

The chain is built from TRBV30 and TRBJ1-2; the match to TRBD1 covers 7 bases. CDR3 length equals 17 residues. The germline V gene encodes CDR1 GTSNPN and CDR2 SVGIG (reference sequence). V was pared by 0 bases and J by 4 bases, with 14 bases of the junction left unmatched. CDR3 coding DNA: TGTGCCTGGAGTGTACGGGACAGAAGACTTCCTCTCTATGGCTACACCTTC. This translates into CAWSVRDRRLPLYGYTF.

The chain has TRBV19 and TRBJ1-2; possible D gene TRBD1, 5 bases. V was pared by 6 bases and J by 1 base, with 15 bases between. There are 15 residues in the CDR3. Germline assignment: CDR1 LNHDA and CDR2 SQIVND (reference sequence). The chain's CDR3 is CASSSAGGDNYGYTF. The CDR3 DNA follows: TGTGCCAGTAGCTCGGCGGGGGGTGATAACTATGGCTACACCTTC.

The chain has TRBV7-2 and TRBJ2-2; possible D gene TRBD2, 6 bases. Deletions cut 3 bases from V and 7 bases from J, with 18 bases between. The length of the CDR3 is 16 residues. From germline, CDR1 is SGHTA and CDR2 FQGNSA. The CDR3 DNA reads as TGTGCCAGCAGCTTTAGGAGGGTCCAACCGGGCGGGGAGCTGTTTTTT. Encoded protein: CASSFRRVQPGGELFF.

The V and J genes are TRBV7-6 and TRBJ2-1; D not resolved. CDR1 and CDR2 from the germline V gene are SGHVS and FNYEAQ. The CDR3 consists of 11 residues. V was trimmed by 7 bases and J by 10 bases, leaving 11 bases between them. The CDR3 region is CASTSGREQFF. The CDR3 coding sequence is TGTGCCAGCACCTCAGGCCGGGAGCAGTTCTTC.

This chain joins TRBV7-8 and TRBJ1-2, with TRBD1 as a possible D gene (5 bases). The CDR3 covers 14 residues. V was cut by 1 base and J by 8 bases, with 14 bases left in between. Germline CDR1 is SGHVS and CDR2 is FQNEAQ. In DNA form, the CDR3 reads TGTGCCAGCAGCTTAGATCAGGGTTCACGGGGCTACACCTTC. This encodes CASSLDQGSRGYTF.

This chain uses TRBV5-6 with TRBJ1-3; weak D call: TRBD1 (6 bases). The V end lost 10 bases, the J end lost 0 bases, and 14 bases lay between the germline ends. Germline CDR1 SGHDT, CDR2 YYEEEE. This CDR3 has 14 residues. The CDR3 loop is CASRGGPSGNTIYF. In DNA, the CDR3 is TGTGCCTCGAGGGGGGGTCCCTCTGGAAACACCATATATTTT.

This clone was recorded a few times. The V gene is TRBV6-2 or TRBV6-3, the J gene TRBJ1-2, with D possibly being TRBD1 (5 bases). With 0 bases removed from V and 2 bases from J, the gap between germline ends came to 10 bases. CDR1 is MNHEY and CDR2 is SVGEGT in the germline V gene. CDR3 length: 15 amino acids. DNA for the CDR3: TGTGCCAGCAGTTACTCGCAGGGATTCAACTATGGCTACACCTTC. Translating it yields CASSYSQGFNYGYTF.

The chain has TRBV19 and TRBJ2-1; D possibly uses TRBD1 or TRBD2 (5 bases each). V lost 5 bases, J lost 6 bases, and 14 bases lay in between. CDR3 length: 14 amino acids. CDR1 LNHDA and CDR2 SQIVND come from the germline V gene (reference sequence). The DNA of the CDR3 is TGTGCCAGTAGTTTGGGACCGCCCGTCAATGAGCAGTTCTTC. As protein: CASSLGPPVNEQFF.

For the CDR3, the DNA is TGTGCCAGCAGCTTAGCTCCTAGCGGGATGTACGAGCAGTACTTC. The encoded protein is CASSLAPSGMYEQYF. The chain has TRBV7-2 and TRBJ2-7, with 9 bases aligning to TRBD2. CDR1 and CDR2 from the germline V gene are SGHTA and FQGNSA. This CDR3 region has 15 residues. V shed 0 bases, J shed 4 bases, and the junction held 4 bases outside the gene matches. The complete variable domain, with remaining parts taken from reference TRBV7-2 and TRBJ2-7, reads GAGVSQSPSNKVTEKGKDVELRCDPISGHTALYWYRQSLGQGLEFLIYFQGNSAPDKSGLPSDRFSAERTGGSVSTLTIQRTQQEDSAVYLCASSLAPSGMYEQYFGPGTRLTVT.

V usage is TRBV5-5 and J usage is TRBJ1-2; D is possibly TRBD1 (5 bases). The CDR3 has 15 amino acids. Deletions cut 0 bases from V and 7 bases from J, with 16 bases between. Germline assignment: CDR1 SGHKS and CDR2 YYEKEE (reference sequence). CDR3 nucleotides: TGTGCCAGCAGCTTGGGCCAGGGAGAGGTCGGTGGCTACACCTTC. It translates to CASSLGQGEVGGYTF.

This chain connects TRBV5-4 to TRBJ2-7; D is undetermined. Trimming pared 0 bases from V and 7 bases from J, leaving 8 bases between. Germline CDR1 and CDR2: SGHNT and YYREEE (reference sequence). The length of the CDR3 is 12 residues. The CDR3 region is CASSLGRMEQYF. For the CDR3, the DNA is TGTGCCAGCAGCTTGGGACGGATGGAGCAGTACTTC. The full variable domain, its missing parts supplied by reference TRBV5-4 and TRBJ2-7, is ETGVTQSPTHLIKTRGQQVTLRCSSQSGHNTVSWYQQALGQGPQFIFQYYREEENGRGNFPPRFSGLQFPNYSSELNVNALELDDSALYLCASSLGRMEQYFGPGTRLTVT.

The DNA for the CDR3 is TGTGCCAGCTCACCACAGGCGGCGGGAGGGCCCGCAGATACGCAGTATTTT. This encodes CASSPQAAGGPADTQYF. V usage is TRBV18 and J usage is TRBJ2-3, with 9 bases that match TRBD2. Looked up from germline, CDR1 is KGHSH and CDR2 is LQKENI. The CDR3 sequence is 17 residues long. With V trimmed by 1 base and J by 4 bases, 9 bases remained unmatched.

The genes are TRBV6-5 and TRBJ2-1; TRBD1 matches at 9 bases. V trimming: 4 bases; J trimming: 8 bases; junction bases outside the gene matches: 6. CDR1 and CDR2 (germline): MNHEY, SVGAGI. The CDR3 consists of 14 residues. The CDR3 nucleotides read TGTGCCAGCAGTTCACGACAGGGGGACTATGAGCAGTTCTTC. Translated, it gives CASSSRQGDYEQFF.

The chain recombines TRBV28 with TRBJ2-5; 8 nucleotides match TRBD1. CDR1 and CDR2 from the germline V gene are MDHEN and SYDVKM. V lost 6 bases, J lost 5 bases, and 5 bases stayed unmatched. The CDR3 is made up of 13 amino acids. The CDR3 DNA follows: TGTGCCAGCAGGTCGGGACAGGAGGAGACCCAGTACTTC. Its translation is CASRSGQEETQYF.

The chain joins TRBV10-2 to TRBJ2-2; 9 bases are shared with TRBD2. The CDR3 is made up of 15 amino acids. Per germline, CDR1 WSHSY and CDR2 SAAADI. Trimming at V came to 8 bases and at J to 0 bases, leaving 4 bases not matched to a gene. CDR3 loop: CASRLAGTNTGELFF. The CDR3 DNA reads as TGCGCCAGCCGGCTAGCGGGAACGAACACCGGGGAGCTGTTTTTT.

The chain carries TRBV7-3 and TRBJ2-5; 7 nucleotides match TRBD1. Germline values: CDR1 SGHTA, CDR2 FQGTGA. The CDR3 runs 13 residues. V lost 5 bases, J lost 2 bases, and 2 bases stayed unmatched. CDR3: CASSQGQQETQYF. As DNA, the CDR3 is TGTGCCAGCAGCCAGGGACAGCAAGAGACCCAGTACTTC. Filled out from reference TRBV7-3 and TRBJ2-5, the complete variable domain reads GAGVSQTPSNKVTEKGKYVELRCDPISGHTALYWYRQSLGQGPEFLIYFQGTGAADDSGLPNDRFFAVRPEGSVSTLKIQRTERGDSAVYLCASSQGQQETQYFGPGTRLLVL.

The CDR3 reads CAWSVGVSGNTIYF. The CDR3 nucleotides read TGTGCCTGGAGTGTAGGGGTCAGTGGAAACACCATATATTTT. This chain joins TRBV30 and TRBJ1-3; TRBD1 might be the D (5 bases). Per germline, CDR1 GTSNPN and CDR2 SVGIG (reference sequence). This CDR3 region has 14 residues. V was clipped by 0 bases and J by 3 bases, with 9 bases between them.

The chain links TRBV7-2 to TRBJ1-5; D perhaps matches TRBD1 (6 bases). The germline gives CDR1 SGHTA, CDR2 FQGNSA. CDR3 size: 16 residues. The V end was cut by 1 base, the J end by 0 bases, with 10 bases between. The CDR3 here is CASSLDRAYSNQPQHF. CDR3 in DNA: TGTGCCAGCAGCTTAGACAGGGCATATAGCAATCAGCCCCAGCATTTT.

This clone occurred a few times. The CDR3, as DNA: TGCAGCGTTGCTGGGCAGAATGATCAGCCCCAGCATTTT. This sequence encodes CSVAGQNDQPQHF. The chain employs TRBV29-1 and TRBJ1-5; no clear D. The CDR3 is made up of 13 amino acids. V shed 4 bases and J shed 5 bases, with 12 bases lying between them. Germline-derived CDR1 and CDR2 are SQVTM and ANQGSEA. The full variable domain, completed using reference TRBV29-1 and TRBJ1-5, is SAVISQKPSRDICQRGTSLTIQCQVDSQVTMMFWYRQQPGQSLTLIATANQGSEATYESGFVIDKFPISRPNLTFSTLTVSNMSPEDSSIYLCSVAGQNDQPQHFGDGTRLSIL.

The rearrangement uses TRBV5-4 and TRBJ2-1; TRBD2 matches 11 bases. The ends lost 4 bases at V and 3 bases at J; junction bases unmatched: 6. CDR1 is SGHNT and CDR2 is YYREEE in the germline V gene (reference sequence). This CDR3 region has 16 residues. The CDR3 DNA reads TGTGCCAGCAGCCCTACTAGCGGGGGCCGCTACAATGAGCAGTTCTTC. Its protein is CASSPTSGGRYNEQFF.

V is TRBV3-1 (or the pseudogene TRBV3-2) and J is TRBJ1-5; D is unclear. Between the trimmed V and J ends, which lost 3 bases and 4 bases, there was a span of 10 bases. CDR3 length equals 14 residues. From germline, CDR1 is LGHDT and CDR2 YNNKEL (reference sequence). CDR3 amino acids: CASSQGQWNQPQHF. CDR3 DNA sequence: TGTGCCAGCAGCCAGGGTCAGTGGAATCAGCCCCAGCATTTT.

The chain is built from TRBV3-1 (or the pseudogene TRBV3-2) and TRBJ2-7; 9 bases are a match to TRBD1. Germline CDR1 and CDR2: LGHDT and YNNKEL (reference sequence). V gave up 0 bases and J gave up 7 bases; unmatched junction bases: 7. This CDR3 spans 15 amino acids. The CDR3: CASSQDLGTGWEQYF. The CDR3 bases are TGTGCCAGCAGCCAAGATCTCGGGACAGGGTGGGAGCAGTACTTC.

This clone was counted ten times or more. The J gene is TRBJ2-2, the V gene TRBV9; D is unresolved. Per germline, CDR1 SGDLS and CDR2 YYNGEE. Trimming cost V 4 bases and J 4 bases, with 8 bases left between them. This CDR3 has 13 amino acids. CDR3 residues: CASSPGSTGELFF. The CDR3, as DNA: TGTGCCAGCAGCCCAGGTTCCACCGGGGAGCTGTTTTTT.

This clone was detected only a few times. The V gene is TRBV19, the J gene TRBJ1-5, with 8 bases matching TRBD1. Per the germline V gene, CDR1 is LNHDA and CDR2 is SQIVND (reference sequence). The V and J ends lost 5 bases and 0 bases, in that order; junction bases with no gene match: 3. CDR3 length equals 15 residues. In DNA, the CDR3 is TGTGCCAGTAGTCAGACAGGGGATAGCAATCAGCCCCAGCATTTT. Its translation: CASSQTGDSNQPQHF.